This section outlines one T cell receptor beta chain sequence together with its context. Its cognate antigen is unknown. The PCR employed 60 Vbeta primers together with 13 Jbeta primers. The method was immunoSEQ multiplex PCR; TCRdb's version includes in-frame clones alone and lacks a portion of them. There are 55,000 to 75,000 clones in the sample, with roughly 4% held by the top ten. Germline-derived CDR1 and CDR2 are SGDLS and YYNGEE. Unmatched junction bases numbered 4, after V lost 0 bases and J lost 9 bases. CDR3 size: 13 residues. This sample is drawn from a study of cytomegalovirus exposure and HLA in healthy donors. Study conclusions and caveats: A few CMV-associated chains were confirmed in vitro to be specific for CMV antigens. Reports showed the classifier diagnosing cytomegalovirus status with high specificity and sensitivity. Other equally common chains were less clonally expanded than HLA-associated TCR beta chains, a later analysis showed.

The sample taken for sequencing was PBMCs. This TCR derives from a male donor in good health and CMV-seronegative. The chain links TRBV9 to TRBJ2-3; 7 bases fit TRBD2. The CDR3 reads CASSVEGGNTQYF. CDR3 DNA: TGTGCCAGCAGCGTAGAGGGAGGGAACACGCAGTATTTT.